This T cell receptor (beta chain) was captured by sequencing in a study of blood T cell repertoires in COVID-19. Looking at the study overall: Samples came from the United States, Italy and Spain, spanning acute and convalescent COVID-19. PBMCs, B-cell-depleted T cells, or T cells provided the cDNA or gDNA that made up the material.

The V gene lost 1 base and the J gene lost 2 bases, with 9 bases spanning the gap. Germline CDR1 reads SGHTA; CDR2 reads FQGTGA. This CDR3 is 15 amino acids long. In the original processing: Amplifying reference gene primers gave estimates of nucleated cell counts. Sequencing was performed with immunoSEQ multiplex PCR; in TCRdb, only in-frame clones are kept and a portion is missing. V, J and clone size reflect that table, while D and trimming were determined from the DNA. The sample lists approximately 200,000 clones, roughly 87% seen once, with 1.9% in the top ten. The sequenced sample was peripheral blood. The J gene is TRBJ2-1, the V gene TRBV7-3; D remains unclear. This receptor was taken from a middle-aged man with active or convalescent COVID-19. The CDR3 DNA is TGTGCCAGCAGCTTAAGGAGTGGCCCCTACAATGAGCAGTTCTTC. It encodes CASSLRSGPYNEQFF.